These T cell receptor beta chains were read from a single sample in a study of blood T cell repertoires in COVID-19. Assay: immunoSEQ multiplex PCR; the TCRdb copy retains only in-frame clones and omits some. Among about 300,000 clones listed, approximately 84% were seen once. The sequencing input was PBMCs or T cells enriched from blood (not recorded which). These receptors were obtained from a man younger than 40 who had recovered from COVID-19. CDR3s include the opening cysteine and the closing phenylalanine or tryptophan. D genes are given only for firm matches. The size field is filled for only some rows; it gives once, few, many or a size class.

V: TRBV19; size: .; D: TRBD1; J: TRBJ1-1; DNA: TGTGCCAGTACCCGACAGGGTGAGTTGTGGACTGAAGCTTTCTTT; CDR3: CASTRQGELWTEAFF
V: TRBV28; size: .; D: .; J: TRBJ1-1; DNA: TGTGCCAGCAGTCTACATGGGCCCCGTGGAACTGAAGCTTTCTTT; CDR3: CASSLHGPRGTEAFF
V: TRBV9; size: .; D: .; J: TRBJ2-3; DNA: TGTGCCAGCAGCCGAGGGGGGAGGGGCGTGCTTAAAACAGATACGCAGTATTTT; CDR3: CASSRGGRGVLKTDTQYF
V: TRBV7-7; size: .; D: .; J: TRBJ1-3; DNA: TGTGCTAGCAGCTTAGGTACTGGAAACACCATATATTTT; CDR3: CASSLGTGNTIYF
V: TRBV5-6; size: few; D: .; J: TRBJ1-5; DNA: TGTGCCAGCAGCCATGGGAGGGCCTATAGCAATCAGCCCCAGCATTTT; CDR3: CASSHGRAYSNQPQHF
V: TRBV5-5; size: .; D: .; J: TRBJ2-3; DNA: TGTGCCAGCAGCTCGGGCACAGATACGCAGTATTTT; CDR3: CASSSGTDTQYF
V: TRBV19; size: .; D: TRBD1; J: TRBJ1-1; DNA: TGTGCCAGTAGTATAGACACCCTCGGACAGGGCAATGTAGCTTTCTTT; CDR3: CASSIDTLGQGNVAFF
V: TRBV28; size: .; D: .; J: TRBJ1-2; DNA: TGTGCCAGCAGGCCCGGAGGTAAGAGCTATGGCTACACCTTC; CDR3: CASRPGGKSYGYTF
V: TRBV7-6; size: .; D: TRBD1; J: TRBJ2-7; DNA: TGTGCCAGCAGCAAATTAGGGACAGGCCCTTCCTACGAGCAGTACTTC; CDR3: CASSKLGTGPSYEQYF
V: TRBV25-1; size: .; D: .; J: TRBJ2-1; DNA: TGTGTCACGGAGTGGTTAAATGAGCAGTTCTTC; CDR3: CVTEWLNEQFF
V: TRBV7-7; size: .; D: TRBD1; J: TRBJ2-2; DNA: TGTGCTAGCAGCAGTACAGGGGGCGACACCGGGGAGCTGTTTTTT; CDR3: CASSSTGGDTGELFF
V: TRBV18; size: .; D: TRBD2; J: TRBJ2-7; DNA: TGTGCCAGCTCACCCGGGGGGGGTGCCTACGAGCAGTACTTC; CDR3: CASSPGGGAYEQYF
V: TRBV27; size: .; D: .; J: TRBJ1-4; DNA: TGTGCCAGCAGTAGACAGACTACTAATGAAAAACTGTTTTTT; CDR3: CASSRQTTNEKLFF
V: TRBV10-3; size: .; D: TRBD1; J: TRBJ1-6; DNA: TGTGCCATCAGTGAGTCGAAAATTCCCCCGGGACAGGGGATTTGGAGAAATTCACCCCTCCACTTT; CDR3: CAISESKIPPGQGIWRNSPLHF
V: TRBV4-1; size: .; D: .; J: TRBJ2-7; DNA: TGCGCCAGCAGCCAACTTGACAGGCACGAGCAGTACTTC; CDR3: CASSQLDRHEQYF
V: TRBV5-4; size: .; D: TRBD2; J: TRBJ2-7; DNA: TGTGCCAGCAGCTATGGACTAGCGGGAGGGCCGGGCCACGAGCAGTACTTC; CDR3: CASSYGLAGGPGHEQYF
V: TRBV5-1; size: .; D: .; J: TRBJ2-7; DNA: TGCGCCAGCAGCTTGGCCCCAGGGAACTACGAGCAGTACTTC; CDR3: CASSLAPGNYEQYF
V: TRBV3-1/TRBV3-2; size: .; D: .; J: TRBJ2-3; DNA: TGTGCCAGCAGCCGTTCCGGTAGCACAGATACGCAGTATTTT; CDR3: CASSRSGSTDTQYF
V: TRBV11-2; size: .; D: TRBD1; J: TRBJ1-5; DNA: TGTGCCAGCAGCTTAGTCGGGACAGGGAATCAGCCCCAGCATTTT; CDR3: CASSLVGTGNQPQHF
V: TRBV27; size: .; D: .; J: TRBJ2-2; DNA: TGTGCCAGCAGTTTCGAGGGACTCGGGGAGCTGTTTTTT; CDR3: CASSFEGLGELFF
V: TRBV5-1; size: .; D: .; J: TRBJ2-5; DNA: TGCGCCAGCAGCCCGCCGAAGGGGGTAGGGTCAGAGACCCAGTACTTC; CDR3: CASSPPKGVGSETQYF
V: TRBV5-1; size: .; D: TRBD2; J: TRBJ2-5; DNA: TGCGCCAGCAGCTTGCTCCCGACTAGCGGGGGGAACCAAGAGACCCAGTACTTC; CDR3: CASSLLPTSGGNQETQYF
V: TRBV24-1; size: .; D: .; J: TRBJ2-3; DNA: TGTGCCACCTCGGACTTCCTCGGGACAGATACGCAGTATTTT; CDR3: CATSDFLGTDTQYF
V: TRBV19; size: .; D: .; J: TRBJ1-5; DNA: TGTGCCATAGACATTAGCAATCAGCCCCAGCATTTT; CDR3: CAIDISNQPQHF
V: TRBV11-2; size: .; D: .; J: TRBJ2-3; DNA: TGTGCCAGCAGCTCGGAGCGAGATACGCAGTATTTT; CDR3: CASSSERDTQYF
V: TRBV6-5; size: .; D: .; J: TRBJ1-6; DNA: TGTGCTACCGGGACACTGAATTCACCCCTCCACTTT; CDR3: CATGTLNSPLHF
V: TRBV6-5; size: few; D: .; J: TRBJ2-3; DNA: TGTGCCAGCAGTTTGCGCGGTTCTTTGGCAGATACGCAGTATTTT; CDR3: CASSLRGSLADTQYF
V: TRBV18; size: .; D: TRBD1; J: TRBJ1-1; DNA: TGTGCCAGCTCACCACAAACAGGGGTTAACACTGAAGCTTTCTTT; CDR3: CASSPQTGVNTEAFF
V: TRBV11-2; size: .; D: .; J: TRBJ1-4; DNA: TGTGCCAGCAGCTCCGCGGTCGTCGCTAATGAAAAACTGTTTTTT; CDR3: CASSSAVVANEKLFF
V: TRBV6-1; size: once; D: .; J: TRBJ1-2; DNA: TGTGCCAGCAGTGAAGGCGGATCGAACTATGGCTACACCTTC; CDR3: CASSEGGSNYGYTF
V: TRBV7-2; size: .; D: .; J: TRBJ2-1; DNA: TGTGCCAGCACCCCGGAGTCCCCCTACAATGAGCAGTTCTTC; CDR3: CASTPESPYNEQFF